These 27 T cell receptor beta chains were sequenced from one sample in a study of control samples from healthy donors and cancer patients. The assay was immunoSEQ multiplex PCR, and TCRdb's table has in-frame clones only and misses some. Altogether tens of thousands of clones are present, about 93% being singletons, with the ten largest covering roughly 4%. The sequencing input was blood. The source of these receptors is a man aged 25 to 45 in good health.

V is TRBV11-2 and J is TRBJ1-5, with D unresolved. V lost 5 bases to trimming and J lost 4 bases, with 9 bases between them. Germline V lookup: CDR1 SGHAT, CDR2 FQNNGV. The CDR3 is 13 residues long. Here the CDR3 reads CASSTDQNQPQHF. CDR3 in DNA: TGTGCCAGCAGCACGGACCAAAATCAGCCCCAGCATTTT.

The chain joins TRBV7-9 to TRBJ2-7; TRBD1 agrees at 9 bases. Germline-derived CDR1 and CDR2 are SEHNR and FQNEAQ (reference sequence). V dropped 4 bases and J dropped 6; count of bases not matched to a gene: 13. CDR3 length: 16 amino acids. CDR3 in DNA: TGTGCCAGCAGCTCATCTTCACGGGACAGGGAGGGCGAGCAGTACTTC. It encodes CASSSSSRDREGEQYF.

The chain combines TRBV7-9 with TRBJ2-4, with D perhaps matching TRBD1 (6 bases). Germline V gene lookup returns CDR1 SEHNR and CDR2 FQNEAQ (reference sequence). The ends were cut back, 5 bases at V and 0 bases at J, with 14 bases in the middle. The CDR3 covers 16 residues. CDR3 protein: CASSQTEGVAKNIQYF. CDR3 nucleotide sequence: TGTGCCAGCAGCCAGACAGAGGGGGTAGCCAAAAACATTCAGTACTTC.

V usage is TRBV6-1 and J usage is TRBJ1-4; D might be TRBD1 (5 bases). Germline lookup yields CDR1 MNHNS and CDR2 SASEGT. CDR3 length: 14 residues. Trimming pared 3 bases from V and 10 bases from J, leaving 15 bases between. The CDR3 reads CASSDGDFRLKLFF. DNA for the CDR3: TGTGCCAGCAGTGATGGGGACTTTCGGTTAAAACTGTTTTTT.

The V call is TRBV6-6, the J call TRBJ1-5; maybe TRBD1 (5 bases). This CDR3 has 16 amino acids. CDR1 MNHNY and CDR2 SVGAGI come from the germline V gene (reference sequence). V lost 2 bases, J lost 1 base, and 12 bases lay in between. This CDR3 is CASSYGGRKSNQPQHF. The CDR3, as DNA: TGTGCCAGCAGTTACGGGGGGAGGAAGAGCAATCAGCCCCAGCATTTT.

The chain carries TRBV2 and TRBJ1-5; 10 bases align to TRBD1. The J segment lost 4 bases and the V segment lost 6 bases, leaving 3 bases of the junction unmatched. CDR1 is SNHLY, CDR2 FYNNEI, per germline. CDR3 size: 14 residues. This CDR3 reads CASRVDRGNQPQHF. The DNA of the CDR3 is TGTGCCAGCAGGGTGGACAGGGGGAATCAGCCCCAGCATTTT.

CDR3 coding DNA: TGCGCCAGCAGCCCCGAAGGGACAGAACTAGCTAACTATGGCTACACCTTC. It specifies CASSPEGTELANYGYTF. The chain has TRBV4-1 and TRBJ1-2; the match to TRBD1 covers 7 bases. From germline, CDR1 is MGHRA and CDR2 YSYEKL. With V trimmed by 4 bases and J by 0 bases, 11 bases remained unmatched. The CDR3 runs 17 residues.

This chain links TRBV6-5 with TRBJ2-1, with a possible D match to TRBD2 (5 bases). The CDR3 consists of 15 residues. CDR1 is MNHEY, CDR2 SVGAGI, per germline. Trimming stripped 7 bases from V and 8 bases from J, with 21 bases between. CDR3 bases: TGTGCCAGCACCCCCATAGCGAACAATCTAGATGAGCAGTTCTTC. Protein: CASTPIANNLDEQFF.

This chain links TRBV5-8 with TRBJ2-3; D possibly uses TRBD1 or TRBD2 (6 bases each). The CDR3 contains 14 residues. Trimming took off 2 bases at V and 2 bases at J, with 9 bases between the two ends. Germline V gives CDR1 SGHTS, CDR2 YDEGEE. In DNA, the CDR3 is TGTGCCAGCAGCTTAGGGGGGCCCACAGATACGCAGTATTTT. Protein product: CASSLGGPTDTQYF.

The V gene is TRBV5-6, the J gene TRBJ1-1, with a possible D match to TRBD1 (6 bases). Per germline, CDR1 SGHDT and CDR2 YYEEEE. V lost 3 bases and J 1 base, leaving 10 bases between the germline ends. CDR3 length: 14 residues. DNA for the CDR3: TGTGCCAGCAGCTACGACAGGAGGAACACTGAAGCTTTCTTT. Its protein product is CASSYDRRNTEAFF.

CDR3 coding DNA: TGCGCCAGCAGCCAAGTACGCAGCCCCAATCAGCCCCAGCATTTT. Translating it yields CASSQVRSPNQPQHF. The rearrangement uses TRBV4-3 and TRBJ1-5; D is unresolved. V lost 1 base, J lost 3 bases, and 10 bases lay in between. The CDR3 length is 15 residues. Germline CDR1 LGHNA, CDR2 YSLEER.

The rearrangement joins TRBV9 to TRBJ2-1; perhaps TRBD1 as D (5 bases). The CDR3 is 15 residues long. From germline, CDR1 is SGDLS and CDR2 YYNGEE. V lost 1 base, J lost 10 bases, and 18 bases lay in between. The DNA of the CDR3 is TGTGCCAGCAGCGTATTGCCGTCTGGGGCGGAGGAGCAGTTCTTC. Its translation: CASSVLPSGAEEQFF.

This clone was found once. The genes are TRBV2 and TRBJ2-2; D is ambiguous. CDR3 size: 14 residues. Per germline, CDR1 SNHLY and CDR2 FYNNEI. V dropped 8 bases and J dropped 1 base, with 11 bases sitting between them. As DNA, the CDR3 is TGTGCCAGCTACCTCAGCGTGAACACCGGGGAGCTGTTTTTT. Its translation is CASYLSVNTGELFF.

The chain uses TRBV5-6 and TRBJ2-3, with TRBD2 identical over 13 bases. Germline V gives CDR1 SGHDT, CDR2 YYEEEE. The trim removed 3 bases at V and 2 bases at J, leaving 6 bases unmatched. This CDR3 spans 17 amino acids. The CDR3 here is CASSWRLAGGTTDTQYF. DNA of the CDR3: TGTGCCAGCAGCTGGCGACTAGCGGGGGGAACCACAGATACGCAGTATTTT.

The V call is TRBV29-1, the J call TRBJ2-3; 7 nucleotides agree with TRBD2. The CDR3 contains 14 residues. The ends lost 0 bases at V and 1 base at J; junction bases unmatched: 1. The V gene's germline CDR1 is SQVTM and CDR2 ANQGSEA. The CDR3 coding sequence is TGCAGCGTTGAAGATGCGGGAGGCACAGATACGCAGTATTTT. It specifies CSVEDAGGTDTQYF.

The CDR3 DNA follows: TGTGCCAGCAGCTCTGCGGGGCAGGGAAATTCACCCCTCCACTTT. This codes for CASSSAGQGNSPLHF. The V and J genes are TRBV5-6 and TRBJ1-6; D possibly corresponds to TRBD1 (5 bases). CDR3 length: 15 amino acids. The ends were cut back, 3 bases at V and 7 bases at J, with 14 bases in the middle. In germline, CDR1 is SGHDT, CDR2 YYEEEE.

The rearrangement uses TRBV29-1 and TRBJ2-2, with 16 bases lining up with TRBD2. With 7 bases clipped from V and 3 bases from J, the junction kept 8 bases outside the gene matches. Germline V gene sequence: CDR1 SQVTM, CDR2 ANQGSEA. The CDR3 spans 17 residues. The CDR3 coding sequence is TGCAGCGGAGGGGGACTAGCGGGAGGGGGTGACACCGGGGAGCTGTTTTTT. Translating it yields CSGGGLAGGGDTGELFF.

The rearrangement joins TRBV30 to TRBJ1-2; 8 bases align to TRBD1. The germline V gene encodes CDR1 GTSNPN and CDR2 SVGIG (reference sequence). The junction had 4 bases not matched to a gene; V was cut back by 3 bases and J by 4 bases. The CDR3 covers 13 residues. CDR3 loop: CAWRRQGLYGYTF. CDR3 nucleotide sequence: TGTGCCTGGAGAAGACAGGGGCTCTATGGCTACACCTTC.

The chain joins TRBV7-2 to TRBJ1-2; a possible D gene is TRBD1 (6 bases). Per germline, CDR1 SGHTA and CDR2 FQGNSA. CDR3 length: 12 residues. V was pared by 5 bases and J by 7 bases, with 11 bases between. The CDR3 loop is CASSIQGGGYTF. Here the CDR3 DNA reads TGTGCCAGCAGCATACAGGGTGGTGGCTACACCTTC.

This chain connects TRBV30 to TRBJ1-1; 7 nucleotides match TRBD1. Germline V gene lookup returns CDR1 GTSNPN and CDR2 SVGIG (reference sequence). The CDR3 sequence is 14 residues long. V was clipped by 5 bases and J by 1 base; unmatched bases: 7. The DNA for the CDR3 is TGTGCCTGGGACAGGGTTCAGGGGAACACTGAAGCTTTCTTT. This encodes CAWDRVQGNTEAFF.

This rearrangement joins TRBV6-4 to TRBJ1-1; maybe TRBD1 (5 bases). CDR3 length equals 13 residues. CDR1 and CDR2 from the germline V gene are MRHNA and SNTAGT. Trimming removed 5 bases from V and 1 base from J, with 8 bases in between. CDR3 amino acids: CASSQRGNTEAFF. CDR3 nucleotide sequence: TGTGCCAGCAGTCAAAGGGGGAACACTGAAGCTTTCTTT.

The genes are TRBV24-1 and TRBJ1-1, with D unclear. V dropped 5 bases and J dropped 13 bases, with 13 bases sitting between them. This CDR3 is built from 11 residues. The germline gives CDR1 KGHDR, CDR2 SFDVKD. The CDR3 is CATSVPGSVFF. CDR3 coding DNA: TGTGCCACCAGTGTTCCAGGTAGTGTTTTCTTT.

This sequence joins TRBV25-1 and TRBJ1-1; D uncertain. V lost 4 bases, J lost 1 base, and 10 bases lay in between. The germline CDR1 and CDR2 sequences are MGHDK and SYGVNS. The CDR3 loop spans 14 amino acids. This CDR3 is CASSGPRGNTEAFF. Here the CDR3 DNA reads TGTGCCAGCAGTGGGCCCCGAGGGAACACTGAAGCTTTCTTT. The complete variable domain, with remaining parts taken from reference TRBV25-1 and TRBJ1-1, reads EADIYQTPRYLVIGTGKKITLECSQTMGHDKMYWYQQDPGMELHLIHYSYGVNSTEKGDLSSESTVSRIRTEHFPLTLESARPSHTSQYLCASSGPRGNTEAFFGQGTRLTVV.

Points on this clone: One end of the junction varies from germline; a read error may be responsible. The V and J genes are TRBV7-7 and TRBJ2-2; no firm D call. The germline gives CDR1 SSHAT, CDR2 FNYEAQ (reference sequence). CDR3 size: 14 residues. The CDR3 loop reads CASSLLENTGELFF. As DNA, the CDR3 is TGTGCTAGCAGTTTGCTTGAGAACACCGGGGAGCTGTTTTTT.

The chain combines TRBV28 with TRBJ2-2; TRBD1 aligns across 9 bases. There are 15 residues in the CDR3. V shed 6 bases and J 3 bases; nucleotides not matched to a gene: 5. The germline V gene has CDR1 MDHEN and CDR2 SYDVKM. The CDR3 loop reads CASRNRGRDTGELFF. As DNA, the CDR3 is TGTGCCAGCAGAAACAGGGGGCGAGACACCGGGGAGCTGTTTTTT.

The rearrangement joins TRBV2 to TRBJ1-5; weak D call: TRBD1 (5 bases). V dropped 8 bases and J dropped 4 bases, with 18 bases sitting between them. Per germline, CDR1 SNHLY and CDR2 FYNNEI. The CDR3 has 15 residues. CDR3 amino acids: CASRRWGEGNQPQHF. In DNA, the CDR3 is TGTGCCAGCCGCCGATGGGGGGAGGGAAATCAGCCCCAGCATTTT. Based on the CDR3 plus reference TRBV2 and TRBJ1-5, the full variable domain is EPEVTQTPSHQVTQMGQEVILRCVPISNHLYFYWYRQILGQKVEFLVSFYNNEISEKSEIFDDQFSVERPDGSNFTLKIRSTKLEDSAMYFCASRRWGEGNQPQHFGDGTRLSIL.

V and J are TRBV5-3 and TRBJ2-3, with D perhaps TRBD1 (5 bases). TRBV5-3 is designated an ORF whose function remains uncertain. The CDR3 has 15 residues. The V gene lost 2 bases and the J gene lost 1 base, with 11 bases spanning the gap. CDR3 loop: CARSFQGSCTDTQYF. The DNA of the CDR3 is TGTGCCAGAAGCTTTCAGGGTAGTTGCACAGATACGCAGTATTTT.